This is a list of T cell receptor beta chains from one sample in a study of T cell repertoires in cytomegalovirus infection. These receptors' targets are unknown. TCRdb processed the reads anew with MiXCR; each CDR3 protein has one entry. The sample includes 54,000 or so distinct CDR3 sequences, more than 25% of them seen just once. The sample taken for sequencing was PBMCs, sequenced either directly or after in vitro stimulation (not recorded which). The receptors derive from a human donor in good health (CMV status not recorded). Some clones in this sample may be carry-over from other donors' samples. Each CDR3 is given with its conserved first and last residue. Fields, in order: CDR3 length, V gene, D gene, clone size, J gene, CDR3 DNA, CDR3 protein. A D gene is named only where the DNA matches it firmly. Expanded clones get a size class; other rows say once, few or many, or leave the size out.

cdr3_length: 15; v_call: TRBV4-1; d_call: .; clone_size: many; j_call: TRBJ1-4; cdr3_nt: TGCGCCAGCAGCCAAATGACAGGCTTGTATGAAAAACTGTTTTTT; cdr3_aa: CASSQMTGLYEKLFF
cdr3_length: 18; v_call: TRBV27; d_call: TRBD2; clone_size: .; j_call: TRBJ2-7; cdr3_nt: TGTGCCAGCAGTCCCCTCGGTCTAGGTTCAGCGGGAGGGCGCGAGCAGTACTTC; cdr3_aa: CASSPLGLGSAGGREQYF
cdr3_length: 15; v_call: TRBV6-2/TRBV6-3; d_call: .; clone_size: .; j_call: TRBJ1-5; cdr3_nt: TGTGCCAGCAGTTACTCGAATCGGCCGGTTCAGCCCCAGCATTTT; cdr3_aa: CASSYSNRPVQPQHF
cdr3_length: 15; v_call: TRBV7-9; d_call: TRBD1; clone_size: many; j_call: TRBJ1-1; cdr3_nt: TGTGCCAGCAGCTTAGTGGGACAGGGGAGCACTGAAGCTTTCTTT; cdr3_aa: CASSLVGQGSTEAFF
cdr3_length: 18; v_call: TRBV15; d_call: TRBD2; clone_size: once; j_call: TRBJ2-1; cdr3_nt: TGTGCCACCAAGTTGGGACTAGCGGGAGGGGCCACACAGGATGAGCAGTTCTTC; cdr3_aa: CATKLGLAGGATQDEQFF
cdr3_length: 14; v_call: TRBV6-1; d_call: TRBD1; clone_size: medium-sized; j_call: TRBJ1-2; cdr3_nt: TGTGCCAGCAGTCGACAGGGGGGTTCAGATGGCTACACCTTC; cdr3_aa: CASSRQGGSDGYTF
cdr3_length: 19; v_call: TRBV7-6; d_call: TRBD1; clone_size: many; j_call: TRBJ2-7; cdr3_nt: TGTGCCAGCAGCTTATTCCCAACCGCCCCGGGACAGGGTTCCAACGAGCAGTACTTC; cdr3_aa: CASSLFPTAPGQGSNEQYF
cdr3_length: 19; v_call: TRBV12-3/TRBV12-4; d_call: TRBD2; clone_size: once; j_call: TRBJ2-2; cdr3_nt: TGTGCCAGCAGCCCTACCCCTCGGACTAGCGGGAGGGTAACCGGGGAGCTGTTTTTT; cdr3_aa: CASSPTPRTSGRVTGELFF
cdr3_length: 15; v_call: TRBV12-3/TRBV12-4; d_call: .; clone_size: few; j_call: TRBJ2-1; cdr3_nt: TGTGCCAGCAGTTTATTGGGGGGGGCGAGCAATGAGCAGTTCTTC; cdr3_aa: CASSLLGGASNEQFF
cdr3_length: 14; v_call: TRBV12-3/TRBV12-4; d_call: TRBD2; clone_size: .; j_call: TRBJ2-7; cdr3_nt: TGTGCCAGCAGTTTGGGACTAGCCTCCTACGAGCAGTACTTC; cdr3_aa: CASSLGLASYEQYF
cdr3_length: 17; v_call: TRBV4-3; d_call: .; clone_size: few; j_call: TRBJ2-7; cdr3_nt: TGCGCCAGCAGCCAAGATCTGGGGCGATTAAGTACCTACGAGCAGTACTTC; cdr3_aa: CASSQDLGRLSTYEQYF
cdr3_length: 13; v_call: TRBV4-1; d_call: .; clone_size: .; j_call: TRBJ1-5; cdr3_nt: TGCGCCAGCAGCCAAGACCCGGCTCAGCCCCAGCATTTT; cdr3_aa: CASSQDPAQPQHF
cdr3_length: 14; v_call: TRBV6-1; d_call: .; clone_size: few; j_call: TRBJ1-4; cdr3_nt: TGTGCCAGCAGTGTAAAGGGCGGCGATGAAAAACTGTTTTTT; cdr3_aa: CASSVKGGDEKLFF
cdr3_length: 12; v_call: TRBV20-1; d_call: .; clone_size: .; j_call: TRBJ2-7; cdr3_nt: TGCAGTGCTAGGGGGAACTCCTACGAGCAGTACTTC; cdr3_aa: CSARGNSYEQYF
cdr3_length: 15; v_call: TRBV18; d_call: .; clone_size: few; j_call: TRBJ2-1; cdr3_nt: TGTGCCAGCTCACGCCGGGGCCATCGATTAAATGAGCAGTTCTTC; cdr3_aa: CASSRRGHRLNEQFF
cdr3_length: 12; v_call: TRBV4-1; d_call: .; clone_size: few; j_call: TRBJ2-2; cdr3_nt: TGCGCCAGCAGCCAAGAGCCCGGGGAGCTGTTTTTT; cdr3_aa: CASSQEPGELFF
cdr3_length: 15; v_call: TRBV15; d_call: .; clone_size: .; j_call: TRBJ2-7; cdr3_nt: TGTGCCACCAGCAGAGCCGATGCCTACTCCTACGAGCAGTACTTC; cdr3_aa: CATSRADAYSYEQYF
cdr3_length: 16; v_call: TRBV7-9; d_call: TRBD1; clone_size: few; j_call: TRBJ2-7; cdr3_nt: TGTGCCAGCAGCTTAGTGGACAGGCTGATCTCCTACGAGCAGTACTTC; cdr3_aa: CASSLVDRLISYEQYF
cdr3_length: 11; v_call: TRBV30; d_call: .; clone_size: .; j_call: TRBJ2-2; cdr3_nt: TGTGCCTGGAGGGGGACCGGGGAGCTGTTTTTT; cdr3_aa: CAWRGTGELFF
cdr3_length: 14; v_call: TRBV4-1; d_call: .; clone_size: few; j_call: TRBJ2-5; cdr3_nt: TGCGCCAGCAGCCAGACGGCCGGAGAAGAGACCCAGTACTTC; cdr3_aa: CASSQTAGEETQYF
cdr3_length: 15; v_call: TRBV10-3; d_call: .; clone_size: .; j_call: TRBJ2-1; cdr3_nt: TGTGCCATCAGCACCGAAGGGGGTTCCCTCAATGAGCAGTTCTTC; cdr3_aa: CAISTEGGSLNEQFF
cdr3_length: 15; v_call: TRBV15; d_call: TRBD1; clone_size: few; j_call: TRBJ1-6; cdr3_nt: TGTGCCACCAGCGACGCGGACAGGGGGGATTCACCCCTCCACTTT; cdr3_aa: CATSDADRGDSPLHF
cdr3_length: 16; v_call: TRBV5-1; d_call: .; clone_size: .; j_call: TRBJ1-6; cdr3_nt: TGCGCCAGCAGCTTGAAAGGAGTTGGATATAATTCACCCCTCCACTTT; cdr3_aa: CASSLKGVGYNSPLHF
cdr3_length: 15; v_call: TRBV7-9; d_call: TRBD2; clone_size: many; j_call: TRBJ2-1; cdr3_nt: TGTGCCAGCAGCTTGGCTAGCGGGAGGGCCGGTGAGCAGTTCTTC; cdr3_aa: CASSLASGRAGEQFF
cdr3_length: 17; v_call: TRBV6-1; d_call: .; clone_size: .; j_call: TRBJ1-6; cdr3_nt: TGTGCCAGCAGTGTCCGAGGGGGGATGTCCTATAATTCACCCCTCCACTTT; cdr3_aa: CASSVRGGMSYNSPLHF
cdr3_length: 15; v_call: TRBV7-2; d_call: .; clone_size: .; j_call: TRBJ2-1; cdr3_nt: TGTGCCAGCAGCTTAGAGGGGGGCCCATACAATGAGCAGTTCTTC; cdr3_aa: CASSLEGGPYNEQFF
cdr3_length: 15; v_call: TRBV20-1; d_call: TRBD2; clone_size: .; j_call: TRBJ2-4; cdr3_nt: TGCAGTGCTAGAGACGGGGGGGCGGCCAAAAACATTCAGTACTTC; cdr3_aa: CSARDGGAAKNIQYF
cdr3_length: 16; v_call: TRBV11-2; d_call: TRBD2; clone_size: few; j_call: TRBJ2-2; cdr3_nt: TGTGCCAGCAGCTCATCTAGCGGGAGGAACTTCGGGGAGCTGTTTTTT; cdr3_aa: CASSSSSGRNFGELFF
cdr3_length: 13; v_call: TRBV7-2; d_call: .; clone_size: .; j_call: TRBJ2-2; cdr3_nt: TGTGCCAGCAGCCGGGAGAGGGGCGGGGAGCTGTTTTTT; cdr3_aa: CASSRERGGELFF
cdr3_length: 15; v_call: TRBV6-5; d_call: .; clone_size: .; j_call: TRBJ2-2; cdr3_nt: TGTGCCACATGGAACAGGGTATCGAACACCGGGGAGCTGTTTTTT; cdr3_aa: CATWNRVSNTGELFF
cdr3_length: 15; v_call: TRBV18; d_call: .; clone_size: few; j_call: TRBJ1-4; cdr3_nt: TGTGCCAGCTCACCACTGGGGTCAGCTAATGAAAAACTGTTTTTT; cdr3_aa: CASSPLGSANEKLFF
cdr3_length: 16; v_call: TRBV12-3/TRBV12-4; d_call: .; clone_size: .; j_call: TRBJ2-1; cdr3_nt: TGTGCCAGCACCCCCGACCGCGGGGGCCTTTACAATGAGCAGTTCTTC; cdr3_aa: CASTPDRGGLYNEQFF
cdr3_length: 11; v_call: TRBV6-1; d_call: .; clone_size: .; j_call: TRBJ2-5; cdr3_nt: TGTGCCAGCAGTGATTCCGAGACCCAGTACTTC; cdr3_aa: CASSDSETQYF
cdr3_length: 13; v_call: TRBV12-5; d_call: .; clone_size: many; j_call: TRBJ2-7; cdr3_nt: TGTGCTAGTTCCTTGGGGCTATACTACGAGCAGTACTTC; cdr3_aa: CASSLGLYYEQYF
cdr3_length: 15; v_call: TRBV12-3/TRBV12-4; d_call: TRBD2; clone_size: .; j_call: TRBJ2-3; cdr3_nt: TGTGCCAGCAGTTTAAGTCGCGGGAGGACAGATACGCAGTATTTT; cdr3_aa: CASSLSRGRTDTQYF
cdr3_length: 12; v_call: TRBV6-2/TRBV6-3; d_call: .; clone_size: .; j_call: TRBJ2-7; cdr3_nt: TGTGCCAGCAGTAACAGGTACTACGAGCAGTACTTC; cdr3_aa: CASSNRYYEQYF
cdr3_length: 14; v_call: TRBV6-1; d_call: TRBD2; clone_size: few; j_call: TRBJ2-1; cdr3_nt: TGTGCCAGCAGGCCGGGACTAACAATGGATGAGCAGTTCTTC; cdr3_aa: CASRPGLTMDEQFF
cdr3_length: 13; v_call: TRBV7-2; d_call: .; clone_size: .; j_call: TRBJ2-3; cdr3_nt: TGTGCCAGCAGTCCCCACTCGTTCGATACGCAGTATTTT; cdr3_aa: CASSPHSFDTQYF
cdr3_length: 14; v_call: TRBV19; d_call: .; clone_size: .; j_call: TRBJ2-7; cdr3_nt: TGTGCCAGTAGCAAGATGGAGGAACCTTACGAGCAGTACTTC; cdr3_aa: CASSKMEEPYEQYF
cdr3_length: 13; v_call: TRBV7-2; d_call: .; clone_size: few; j_call: TRBJ2-5; cdr3_nt: TGTGCCAGCAGCTTTAGGACCTCAGGGACCCAGTACTTC; cdr3_aa: CASSFRTSGTQYF
cdr3_length: 13; v_call: TRBV12-3/TRBV12-4; d_call: .; clone_size: many; j_call: TRBJ1-4; cdr3_nt: TGTGCCAGCAGCCCTGGGGGAGGGGAAAAACTGTTTTTT; cdr3_aa: CASSPGGGEKLFF
cdr3_length: 14; v_call: TRBV7-2; d_call: TRBD2; clone_size: few; j_call: TRBJ2-1; cdr3_nt: TGTGCCAGCAGCACGGGACTAGCGGACAATGAGCAGTTCTTC; cdr3_aa: CASSTGLADNEQFF
cdr3_length: 15; v_call: TRBV6-5; d_call: .; clone_size: .; j_call: TRBJ1-3; cdr3_nt: TGTGCCAGCAGCCCACCAGGCCGCTCTGGAAACACCATATATTTT; cdr3_aa: CASSPPGRSGNTIYF